This T cell receptor (beta chain) appears in the sequencing data of a study of T cells in women clearing cervical HPV infection. Some clones are missing from TCRdb's copy, which holds only in-frame ones; the method was immunoSEQ multiplex PCR. Seen in this sample are tens of thousands of clones; the ten most common clones hold more than 1%. As regards this clone: The CDR3 end lies 3 residues beyond the end of the read and is filled in from the germline J gene.

Germline CDR1 and CDR2: SGHVS and FNYEAQ. The CDR3 sequence is 14 residues long. The sequence was obtained from a woman aged 18-70 years with a cervical HPV16 infection that either progressed to CIN3+ or cleared (not recorded which). Material for sequencing was blood buffy coat. J is TRBJ1-3 and V is TRBV7-6, with a weak D call TRBD1 (6 bases). Incomplete CDR3 DNA: TGTGCCAGCAGCTTACGGGGGGCCGGGACAAAC. Its protein product is CASSLRGAGTN. The entire CDR3 protein reads CASSLRGAGTNIYF.